The source of this T cell receptor (beta chain) is a study of cytomegalovirus exposure and HLA in healthy donors (dated by TCRdb to the late 2010s). Describing the broader study: In an earlier analysis of roughly 500 of the donors, approximately 260 Gb of sequence data and 100 million or so unique TCR beta sequences from roughly 200 million T cells were reported. A later genetic analysis used genome-wide SNP genotypes for about 60% of the 666 donors, treating that subset as a discovery cohort. On average, roughly 240,000 unique TCR beta nucleotide sequences were sequenced per donor among a few hundred genotyped donors of the cohort, with 15% to 20% of those sequences being non-productive. The study was designed to test whether signatures of past pathogen exposure could be identified by cataloging public T cell receptors. Class I and class II HLA loci were covered by the typing at four-digit resolution. Typing coverage varied by locus: roughly 629-630 donors for A, B, C, DRB1 and DQB1; under 550 for DQA1; about 570 for DPA1; 400 to 480 for DPB1. Roughly five DR-DQ haplotypes were handled as single units for association and clustering because linkage in the cohort was strong. Rather than using new phenotypic data, the later analysis identified candidate immune exposures from TCR beta sequences and from how often those sequences occurred across donors. All discovery cohort repertoires had been generated using a single sequencing platform. Among the roughly 370 genotyped donors, around 81% belonged to the genetic ancestry cluster associated with self-reported Caucasian donors. To study patterns of TCR occurrence, a later analysis re-analyzed previously published TCR beta repertoires from several hundred donors and added high-resolution HLA genotyping. Approximately 310 gigabases of sequencing data and approximately 85 million unique TCR sequences were included in an early release covering several hundred HLA-typed donors. Using immunosequencing, the study profiled T cell repertoires from fewer than 700 subjects and related those repertoires to cytomegalovirus serostatus. Donor age, sex, ethnicity and CMV serostatus were compiled together with the repertoire data. An earlier analysis of 587 of the donors applied high-throughput TCR beta sequencing to assess whether each TCR beta V gene segment acted as functional or pseudogenic. To predict cytomegalovirus infection status, the study combined high-throughput TCR immunosequencing, statistical association of individual TCRs with disease status, and machine learning. A separate validation cohort of 90 to 150 different subjects was used in addition to the 666-subject first cohort. Broader findings and caveats from the paper: The only immune exposure information available for the cohort was CMV serostatus. In a later analysis, TCR association rates were found to vary across HLA loci, with the most associated TCRs seen for DRB1 alleles and the fewest for HLA-C alleles. Because some donors lacked HLA typing at each locus, the association tests relied only on the typed subset. A later analysis associated 15,000 to 20,000 TCR beta sequences with specific HLA alleles at a false discovery rate of 0.05. A cluster of highly shared sequence variants was judged likely to be a technical artifact of the sequencing pipeline. An association between a missense DCLRE1C variant and V-gene and J-gene trimming of TCR beta chains was found in a later genetic analysis and replicated in an independent cohort. A later analysis found that most CMV-associated TCR beta chains appeared HLA-restricted, with HLA associations seemingly driven largely by CMV exposure. Only TCR beta chains were sequenced in this cohort, and the absence of alpha or paired-chain data limited detectable features. Linkage disequilibrium might explain the correlated functional status among segregating V segments, but an unknown experimental factor could not be ruled out. A further reported finding was that TCR beta sequences accurately predicted the HLA-A and HLA-B alleles for most subjects in the first cohort. In an earlier analysis of fewer than 700 of the donors, most TCR beta V segments appeared in productive rearrangements about 87% or about 30% of the time, broadly matching IMGT annotations. Assigning TCR associations to individual alleles was difficult when HLA alleles, especially DR and DQ, strongly co-occurred. While some public TCRs were present in many individuals, most TCR sequences turned up only very rarely across donors. The study listed 164 TCR beta chains as associated with cytomegalovirus. Some IMGT-functional V segments, including TRBV6-2 and TRBV6-3, could not be told apart with the 87-base-pair reads, so those segments were excluded. A later analysis found that HLA-associated TCR beta chains were more clonally expanded and had lower generation probabilities than equally common non-associated chains. According to a later analysis, parvovirus B19, influenza, CMV and Epstein-Barr virus appeared linked to several top co-occurrence clusters. Compared with the approximately 700-donor mean, donors in an Asian-associated ancestry cluster had fewer N-insertions in productive TCRs, according to a later genetic analysis. A few of the identified cytomegalovirus-associated TCR beta chains were confirmed in vitro to be specific for cytomegalovirus antigens. According to the authors, the approach could potentially be generalized to other disease states and immunological phenotypes. Some 15 rarely observed V segments, including chromosome 9 orphons, were excluded from the earlier analysis of several hundred of the donors because counts were too low. Presence/absence analyses assumed roughly uniform sequencing depth across donors, an assumption that may not hold. Cytomegalovirus status was reported to be diagnosed by the classifier with high specificity and sensitivity in both the original and validation cohorts.

Of note for this clone: What this receptor recognizes is not known. Base qualities are not recorded, but no much larger clone differs from it by a single base.

The library was prepared using the immunoSEQ multiplex PCR assay. A mixture of 60 forward primers for TCR Vbeta segments and 13 reverse primers for TCR Jbeta segments was used in the multiplex PCR. Amplification of the CDR3 region of rearranged TCR beta genes was performed with a multiplex PCR assay on genomic DNA. Amplified TCR beta libraries were sequenced as 87-base-pair reads on the Illumina HiSeq System. For the original study's pipeline: A later analysis counted about 80 million unique TCR beta chains across the 690 or so repertoires, and approximately 11 million of these chains were shared by at least two donors. A nearest-neighbor algorithm error-corrected the raw reads and collapsed the reads into unique sequences, merging closely related sequences to remove PCR and sequencing errors. V, D and J gene segments were assigned by aligning CDR3 sequences to IMGT reference sequences. For a sequence to be retained, a match of at least six nucleotides to both a V gene segment and a J gene segment was required. Rearrangements were classified as productive when the CDR3 lacked stop codons and remained in frame with V and J, and all other rearrangements were classified as non-productive. CDR3 was defined according to IMGT convention as the region running from the second conserved V-encoded cysteine to the conserved J-encoded phenylalanine. The earlier analysis of about 620 of the donors excluded sequences that lacked an unambiguous match to a single V gene segment. An earlier analysis of several hundred of the donors classified V segments as functional when productive rearrangements were above 56.7% and as segregating when the standard deviation between donors was above 5%. To diagnose cytomegalovirus status from the catalog of TCR beta chain sequences, a statistical classification framework was built. In a later analysis, V and J genes were assigned by comparing TCR nucleotide sequences against IMGT/GENE-DB human TR gene sequences. A later analysis assigned CDR3 sequences and most-parsimonious VDJ recombination scenarios with the TCRdist pipeline. In a later analysis, every TCR beta chain was defined by the combination of its CDR3 amino acid sequence and its V-gene family, and reads without a unique V-gene family were dropped. As a way to deal with suspected cross-contamination and a sequencing artifact, a later analysis dropped 592 nucleotide sequences that were highly shared and had low generation probability. In a later analysis, a clonal expansion index was calculated for each public chain from normalized within-repertoire ranks of inferred template counts. In a later analysis, generation probabilities were computed with a VDJ recombination model fitted to out-of-frame rearrangements, and the resulting probabilities were checked against IGoR. A later analysis scored TCR-TCR, TCR-HLA and TCR-CMV co-occurrence with hypergeometric tests, applying a repertoire-size bias correction to TCR pairs. A later analysis estimated false discovery rates by permuting HLA or CMV assignments 20 times. In a later analysis, co-occurring TCRs were grouped with DBSCAN, and TCRdist sequence similarity was added when clustering was performed within HLA-allele-positive subsets. Repertoires with fewer than 30,000 or more than 120,000 public chains were left out of co-occurrence clustering, as were five repertoires with anomalous nucleotide sharing. TCRdb carries this immuneACCESS record with in-frame sequences only. Its versions omit some clonotypes, under half of them owing to an unresolved V gene in the studies checked, with the rest unexplained. That table is the source of V, J and clone size, and D and trimming were worked out from the DNA. Recorded for this sample are 150,000 to 200,000 clones; about 75% of them occurred a single time. The ten largest clonotypes hold approximately 10% of the sample.

The cohort comprised under 700 healthy bone marrow donors. All cohort members were sampled while nominally healthy, although unrecorded immune exposures were likely present. The donor tested CMV seropositive and was one of the 289 seropositive cohort members. A peripheral blood sample was provided by each donor, and peripheral blood mononuclear cells were used for TCR beta sequencing. Genomic DNA was extracted from the blood cell samples with the Qiagen DNeasy Blood Extraction Kit. CDR1 and CDR2 (MDHEN, SYDVKM) derive from the germline V gene. Trimming takes 6 bases from V and 2 bases from J, and the germline ends sit 11 bases apart. The CDR3 contains 13 residues, cysteine and phenylalanine counted. Of all the DNA, just the CDR3 is kept, 39 bases in frame from base 1.

The chain is made from TRBV28 and TRBJ2-7, with the D segment identity uncertain. The receptor's source is a man in his late teens or twenties in good health and CMV-seropositive. Sequenced material: PBMCs. The CDR3 in this case is CASRYGTTYEQYF. The bases are TGTGCCAGCAGATATGGCACCACCTACGAGCAGTACTTC. Here the CDR3 is joined to the reference TRBV28 and TRBJ2-7 genes, and the full variable domain is: DVKVTQSSRYLVKRTGEKVFLECVQDMDHENMFWYRQDPGLGLRLIYFSYDVKMKEKGDIPEGYSVSREKKERFSLILESASTNQTSMYLCASRYGTTYEQYFGPGTRLTVT.